A selection of T cell receptor beta chains follows, all from one sample in a study of blood T cell repertoires in COVID-19. Sequenced by immunoSEQ multiplex PCR; TCRdb stores in-frame clones only, minus some. The sample shows 250,000 to 300,000 clones, approximately 90% of them seen only once. What was sequenced was PBMCs or T cells enriched from blood (not recorded which). The receptors here all came from a woman in her thirties or forties with acute COVID-19. Each CDR3 is given with its conserved first and last residue. Each record gives: clone size, D gene, V gene, J gene, CDR3 length, CDR3 DNA, CDR3 protein. D genes are given only for firm matches. Size is omitted from some rows. Given values are once, few, many or a class for expanded clones.

>NA|NA|TRBV12-3/TRBV12-4|TRBJ2-7|12
TGTGCCAGCAGTTCCCTCTCCTACGAGCAGTACTTC
CASSSLSYEQYF
>NA|TRBD1|TRBV30|TRBJ1-6|14
TGTGCCTGGAGCCTCGGGACAGCCAATTCACCCCTCCACTTT
CAWSLGTANSPLHF
>NA|NA|TRBV28|TRBJ2-5|14
TGTGCCAGCAGTTATGACAGCCTCCAAGAGACCCAGTACTTC
CASSYDSLQETQYF
>NA|TRBD1|TRBV10-1|TRBJ1-2|18
TGCGCCAGCAGCCTACTCACGGGACAGTTAGGGCGTAACTATGGCTACACCTTC
CASSLLTGQLGRNYGYTF
>NA|TRBD1|TRBV9|TRBJ2-1|18
TGTGCCAGCAGCGTAGGTGGAGGGACAGGGGATTCCGCTAGTGAGCAGTTCTTC
CASSVGGGTGDSASEQFF
>NA|NA|TRBV2|TRBJ1-2|14
TGTGCCAGCAGTATAGGAGGGGTGGCACGCGGCTACACCTTC
CASSIGGVARGYTF
>NA|TRBD1|TRBV7-9|TRBJ1-1|14
TGTGCCAGCAGCTCACCCCCCGGGACAGGTGAAGCTTTCTTT
CASSSPPGTGEAFF
>NA|NA|TRBV6-2/TRBV6-3|TRBJ1-5|15
TGTGCCAGCAGTTACTCGGGGAGTAGCAATCAGCCCCAGCATTTT
CASSYSGSSNQPQHF
>NA|NA|TRBV7-9|TRBJ2-3|15
TGTGCCAGCAGCCCAACTAGCTCCCCCACAGATACGCAGTATTTT
CASSPTSSPTDTQYF
>NA|TRBD1|TRBV5-6|TRBJ1-2|16
TGTGCCAGCAGCCTAGGTGACAGGGCCTCTAACTATGGCTACACCTTC
CASSLGDRASNYGYTF
>NA|NA|TRBV28|TRBJ1-1|13
TGTGCCAGCAGTGGACTAATGAACACTGAAGCTTTCTTT
CASSGLMNTEAFF
>NA|NA|TRBV4-3|TRBJ1-2|15
TGCGCCAGCAGCCCCGCCGCCGGTGTCAACTATGGCTACACCTTC
CASSPAAGVNYGYTF
>many|NA|TRBV5-6|TRBJ1-1|12
TGTGCCAGCAGCTCTGAGACAGTTGAAGCTTTCTTT
CASSSETVEAFF
>once|TRBD2|TRBV18|TRBJ2-1|17
TGTGCCAGCTCACCACCGACTAGCGGGGACTCCTACAATGAGCAGTTCTTC
CASSPPTSGDSYNEQFF
>NA|NA|TRBV19|TRBJ2-2|16
TGTGCCAGTAGCCCGACGGACTTCGGGCGGACCGGGGAGCTGTTTTTT
CASSPTDFGRTGELFF
>NA|TRBD2|TRBV5-1|TRBJ2-1|15
TGCGCCAGCAGCTTGCAGGGGACTAGCGTTAATGAGCAGTTCTTC
CASSLQGTSVNEQFF
>NA|NA|TRBV6-5|TRBJ1-3|16
TGTGCCAGCAGTTACGACATCGTGTCCTCTGGAAACACCATATATTTT
CASSYDIVSSGNTIYF
>NA|NA|TRBV7-3|TRBJ2-1|14
TGTGCCAGCAGCTTTGCAGGTCCTACAAATGAGCAGTTCTTC
CASSFAGPTNEQFF
>NA|TRBD2|TRBV4-2|TRBJ2-7|16
TGTGCCAGCAGCCAACCTCGAGCGGGATTCACCTACGAGCAGTACTTC
CASSQPRAGFTYEQYF
>NA|TRBD1|TRBV5-4|TRBJ1-1|15
TGTGCCAGCAGCCGAGAGACAGGGGGGAACACTGAAGCTTTCTTT
CASSRETGGNTEAFF
>NA|TRBD1|TRBV19|TRBJ2-7|13
TGTGCCAGTAGTCGGACAGGCGCCTACGAGCAGTACTTC
CASSRTGAYEQYF
>NA|NA|TRBV28|TRBJ1-3|15
TGTGCCAGCAGTAGAACAGGGAACTCTGGAAACACCATATATTTT
CASSRTGNSGNTIYF
>few|TRBD2|TRBV5-6|TRBJ2-1|15
TGTGCCAGCAGCCCGAGACTAGCGCGATACAATGAGCAGTTCTTC
CASSPRLARYNEQFF
>NA|NA|TRBV6-1|TRBJ2-1|16
TGTGCCAGCAGTGAAATTGGAGGGACCACCTACAATGAGCAGTTCTTC
CASSEIGGTTYNEQFF
>NA|TRBD1|TRBV18|TRBJ1-2|13
TGTGCCAGCTCACCGCAGGGGGACTATGGCTACACCTTC
CASSPQGDYGYTF
>few|TRBD1|TRBV24-1|TRBJ1-5|16
TGTGCCACCAGTGACCCCCGACAGGGACCCAATCAGCCCCAGCATTTT
CATSDPRQGPNQPQHF
>NA|NA|TRBV5-5|TRBJ1-1|11
TGTGCCAGCAGCTTCGGGACTGAAGCTTTCTTT
CASSFGTEAFF
>NA|NA|TRBV7-8|TRBJ2-3|15
TGTGCCAGCAGCTTAGGTTCAGGGGAAGTAGATACGCAGTATTTT
CASSLGSGEVDTQYF
>NA|NA|TRBV5-6|TRBJ2-2|16
TGTGCCAGCAGCTCCTATATGCAGGTCAACACCGGGGAGCTGTTTTTT
CASSSYMQVNTGELFF
>once|NA|TRBV10-3|TRBJ2-5|14
TGTGCCATCAGTGTCTTTGGCAGCCAAGAGACCCAGTACTTC
CAISVFGSQETQYF